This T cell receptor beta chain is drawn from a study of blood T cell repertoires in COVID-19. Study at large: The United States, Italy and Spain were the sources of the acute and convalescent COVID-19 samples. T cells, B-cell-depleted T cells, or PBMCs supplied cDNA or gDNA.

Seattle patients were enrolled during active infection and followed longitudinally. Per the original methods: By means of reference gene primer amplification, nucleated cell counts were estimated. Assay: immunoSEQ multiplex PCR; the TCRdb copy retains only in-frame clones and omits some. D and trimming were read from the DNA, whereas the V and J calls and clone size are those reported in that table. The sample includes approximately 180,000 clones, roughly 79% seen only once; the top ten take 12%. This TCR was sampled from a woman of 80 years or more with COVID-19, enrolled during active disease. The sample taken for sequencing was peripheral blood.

The CDR3 DNA is TGTGCCAGCAGCCAAGATGGGGTAGCGGGAGGGCCGGGGGCAGATACGCAGTATTTT. Encoded protein: CASSQDGVAGGPGADTQYF. The V and J genes are TRBV4-2 and TRBJ2-3, with 11 bases lining up with TRBD2. V trimming: 0 bases; J trimming: 4 bases; junction bases outside the gene matches: 12. The CDR3 runs to 19 residues. CDR1 is LGHNA, CDR2 YNFKEQ, per germline.